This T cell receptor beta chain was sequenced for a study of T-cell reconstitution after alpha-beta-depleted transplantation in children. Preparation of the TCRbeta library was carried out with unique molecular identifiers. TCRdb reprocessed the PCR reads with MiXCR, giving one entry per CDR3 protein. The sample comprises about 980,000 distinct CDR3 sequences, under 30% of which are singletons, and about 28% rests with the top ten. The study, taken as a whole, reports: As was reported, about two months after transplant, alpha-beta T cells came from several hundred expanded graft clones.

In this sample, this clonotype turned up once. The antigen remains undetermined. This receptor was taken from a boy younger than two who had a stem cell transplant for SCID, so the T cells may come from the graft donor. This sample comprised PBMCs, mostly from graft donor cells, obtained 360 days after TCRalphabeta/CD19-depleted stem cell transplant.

CDR3 protein: CASSLAGSSSYNEQFF. The CDR3 bases are TGTGCCAGCAGCTTGGCTGGCTCCAGCTCCTACAATGAGCAGTTCTTC. This chain links TRBV5-6 with TRBJ2-1; D is unclear. The CDR3 sequence is 16 residues long. CDR1 and CDR2 from the germline V gene are SGHDT and YYEEEE. V shed 0 bases and J shed 0 bases, with 10 bases lying between them.